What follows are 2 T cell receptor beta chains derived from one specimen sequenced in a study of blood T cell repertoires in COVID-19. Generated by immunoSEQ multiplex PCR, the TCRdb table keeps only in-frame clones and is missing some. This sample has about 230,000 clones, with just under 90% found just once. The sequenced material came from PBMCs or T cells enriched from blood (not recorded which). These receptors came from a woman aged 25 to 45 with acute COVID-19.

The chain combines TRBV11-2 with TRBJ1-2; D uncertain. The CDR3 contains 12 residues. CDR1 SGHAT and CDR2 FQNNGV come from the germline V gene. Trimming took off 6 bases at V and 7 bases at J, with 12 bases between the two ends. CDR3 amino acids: CASSRQRAGYTF. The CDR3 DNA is TGTGCCAGCAGTAGGCAGCGGGCTGGCTACACCTTC.

The CDR3 coding sequence is TGCGCCAGCAGCCCGACAGGGGTAGACACCATATATTTT. Translation gives CASSPTGVDTIYF. This rearrangement joins TRBV10-1 to TRBJ1-3, with 8 bases aligning to TRBD1. Trimming cost V 6 bases and J 8 bases; bases outside gene matches: 6. CDR1 and CDR2 (germline): WNHNN, SYGVQD (reference sequence). This CDR3 region has 13 residues.